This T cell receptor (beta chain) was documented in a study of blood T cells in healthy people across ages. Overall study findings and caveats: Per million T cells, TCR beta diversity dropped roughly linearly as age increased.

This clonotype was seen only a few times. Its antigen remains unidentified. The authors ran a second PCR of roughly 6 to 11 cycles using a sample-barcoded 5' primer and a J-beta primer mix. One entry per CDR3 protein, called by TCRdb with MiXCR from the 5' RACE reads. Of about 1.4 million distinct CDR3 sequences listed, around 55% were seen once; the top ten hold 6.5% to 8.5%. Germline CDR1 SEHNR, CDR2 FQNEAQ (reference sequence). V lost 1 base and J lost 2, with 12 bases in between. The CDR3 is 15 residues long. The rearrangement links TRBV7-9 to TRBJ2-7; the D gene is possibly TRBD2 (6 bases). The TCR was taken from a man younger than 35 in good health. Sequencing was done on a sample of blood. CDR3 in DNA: TGTGCCAGCAGCTTAGATTCGGGGGATGCCTACGAGCAGTACTTC. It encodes CASSLDSGDAYEQYF.